The 21 T cell receptor beta chains below come from one sample, sequenced in a study of breast tumors, draining lymph nodes, adjacent tissues. Samples came from axillary lymph nodes draining the breast cancer. TCRdb passed the multiplex PCR reads through MiXCR, listing each CDR3 protein once. The table includes some 130,000 distinct CDR3 sequences, approximately 20% detected once. What was sequenced was axillary lymph node tissue. These receptor sequences come from a female donor with breast cancer. Some clones in this sample may be carry-over from other donors' samples.

In its sample, this clonotype was seen many times. J is TRBJ2-1 and V is TRBV20-1; maybe TRBD2 (6 bases). V lost 3 bases to trimming and J lost 15 bases, with 18 bases between them. This CDR3 comprises 12 residues. In germline, CDR1 is DFQATT, CDR2 SNEGSKA (reference sequence). The CDR3 spells CSASRDLLNGFF. CDR3 nucleotide sequence: TGCAGTGCTAGCCGGGACTTACTCAACGGGTTCTTC.

This clonotype has ten or more counts. The genes are TRBV7-6 and TRBJ2-5, with no clear D. The V gene's germline CDR1 is SGHVS and CDR2 FNYEAQ. V was trimmed by 1 base and J by 3 bases, leaving 6 bases between them. The CDR3 has 13 residues. The CDR3 spells CASSLGPKETQYF. CDR3 DNA sequence: TGTGCCAGCAGCTTAGGGCCCAAAGAGACCCAGTACTTC.

At least ten counts were recorded for this clonotype. The chain recombines TRBV28 with TRBJ2-1, with D possibly matching TRBD1 (5 bases). The germline V gene encodes CDR1 MDHEN and CDR2 SYDVKM. This CDR3 region has 14 residues. V was pared by 3 bases and J by 5 bases, with 11 bases between. CDR3 DNA: TGTGCCAGCAGTTTCCAGGGATTTGACAATGAGCAGTTCTTC. Its protein product is CASSFQGFDNEQFF.

Turning to this clonotype: A much larger clonotype is one base distant, so this may be a read error. This chain uses TRBV2 with TRBJ2-1; tentatively, D is TRBD1 (6 bases). The CDR3 totals 11 residues. Trimming removed 10 bases at V and 9 bases at J, with 13 bases between. The germline V gene encodes CDR1 SNHLY and CDR2 FYNNEI. The CDR3 DNA reads as TGTGCCACCCTACAGGGAAGTGAGCAGTTCTTC. Translated, it gives CATLQGSEQFF. Filled out from reference TRBV2 and TRBJ2-1, the complete variable domain reads EPEVTQTPSHQVTQMGQEVILRCVPISNHLYFYWYRQILGQKVEFLVSFYNNEISEKSEIFDDQFSVERPDGSNFTLKIRSTKLEDSAMYFCATLQGSEQFFGPGTRLTVL.

This clonotype was observed many times. This rearrangement joins TRBV25-1 to TRBJ1-3; TRBD1 is a possible D gene (5 bases). Trimming cost V 1 base and J 0 bases, with 7 bases left between them. The CDR3 is 15 residues long. Germline V gene lookup returns CDR1 MGHDK and CDR2 SYGVNS. The CDR3 loop is CASSEWGGSGNTIYF. In DNA form, the CDR3 reads TGTGCCAGCAGTGAATGGGGGGGCTCTGGAAACACCATATATTTT.

The rearrangement joins TRBV15 to TRBJ2-7, with D hard to call. Germline CDR1 LNHNV, CDR2 YYDKDF (reference sequence). This CDR3 region has 13 residues. Trimming cost V 1 base and J 3 bases, with 7 bases left between them. The DNA for the CDR3 is TGTGCCACCAGCAGAGCCAGGAACTACGAGCAGTACTTC. Translating it yields CATSRARNYEQYF.

Worth noting for this clonotype: A read error is possible here, since a much larger clone lies one base away. This rearrangement joins TRBV7-8 to TRBJ2-7; TRBD2 agrees at 9 bases. V was pared by 4 bases and J by 5 bases, with 12 bases of the junction left unmatched. Germline values: CDR1 SGHVS, CDR2 FQNEAQ. The CDR3 runs 16 residues. The CDR3 sequence: CASSSVNSGSFNEQYF. The CDR3 nucleotides are TGTGCCAGCAGCTCAGTGAATAGCGGGAGTTTTAACGAGCAGTACTTC.

This clonotype has just a few counts. The V and J genes are TRBV6-6 and TRBJ1-5; no definite D call. Germline assignment: CDR1 MNHNY and CDR2 SVGAGI (reference sequence). The V gene lost 6 bases and the J gene lost 1 base, with 13 bases spanning the gap. This CDR3 comprises 15 residues. For the CDR3, the DNA is TGTGCCAGCAGCCCCGCAGGTTCCAGCAATCAGCCCCAGCATTTT. Protein: CASSPAGSSNQPQHF.

This clonotype was recorded many times. The chain carries TRBV7-9 and TRBJ2-5, with 14 bases lining up with TRBD2. With V trimmed by 1 base and J by 0 bases, 4 bases remained unmatched. The CDR3 is made up of 18 amino acids. Germline CDR1 SEHNR, CDR2 FQNEAQ (reference sequence). CDR3 residues: CASSLVRTSGGYQETQYF. Written as DNA, the CDR3 is TGTGCCAGCAGCTTAGTAAGGACTAGCGGGGGGTACCAAGAGACCCAGTACTTC.

This clonotype was recorded many times. CDR3 region: CASSFEVQIGNTIYF. In DNA, the CDR3 is TGTGCCAGCAGCTTTGAAGTACAAATCGGAAACACCATATATTTT. The chain is built from TRBV6-1 and TRBJ1-3; no clear D gene. V dropped 6 bases and J dropped 4 bases, with 16 bases sitting between them. CDR1 and CDR2 from the germline V gene are MNHNS and SASEGT. The length of the CDR3 is 15 residues.

There are many counts of this clonotype. This sequence joins TRBV19 and TRBJ2-1; 10 positions agree with TRBD2. This CDR3 comprises 16 residues. The V gene end was trimmed by 3 bases and the J gene end by 9 bases; junction bases not matched to a gene: 11. Germline values: CDR1 LNHDA, CDR2 SQIVND (reference sequence). In DNA, the CDR3 is TGTGCCAGTAGTATTAGTCTAGCGGGAGCGGGGGGTGAGCAGTTCTTC. Translated, it gives CASSISLAGAGGEQFF.

This clonotype was seen a few times. V gene TRBV6-2 or TRBV6-3 combines with J gene TRBJ2-1; D may match TRBD1 or TRBD2 (5 bases each). Trimming took off 6 bases at V and 16 bases at J, with 19 bases between the two ends. The germline V gene encodes CDR1 MNHEY and CDR2 SVGEGT. The CDR3 spans 12 residues. The CDR3, as DNA: TGTGCCAGCAGGGGGGTTAAGCCGGACTCTTTCTTC. It codes for CASRGVKPDSFF.

Worth noting for this clonotype: A read error may be the cause here, since a much bigger clone is one base away. This chain joins TRBV5-1 and TRBJ1-3; D ambiguous. V gave up 4 bases and J gave up 4 bases, with 6 bases separating them. The CDR3 is 12 residues long. Germline values: CDR1 SGHRS, CDR2 YFSETQ. The CDR3 sequence: CASSMDGNTIYF. For the CDR3, the DNA is TGCGCCAGCAGCATGGACGGAAACACCATATATTTT. The variable domain in full, completed from reference TRBV5-1 and TRBJ1-3, reads KAGVTQTPRYLIKTRGQQVTLSCSPISGHRSVSWYQQTPGQGLQFLFEYFSETQRNKGNFPGRFSGRQFSNSRSEMNVSTLELGDSALYLCASSMDGNTIYFGEGSWLTVV.

To note about this clonotype: A clone one base away is much larger, so this may be a read error. V usage is TRBV29-1 and J usage is TRBJ2-5, with D perhaps TRBD1 or TRBD2 (5 bases each). The germline V gene has CDR1 SQVTM and CDR2 ANQGSEA. The CDR3 loop spans 12 amino acids. Here the CDR3 DNA reads TGCAGCGCTGATGAGGGGTTTCAGACCCGGTACTTC. This codes for CSADEGFQTRYF.

The gene calls are TRBV4-2 and TRBJ1-5; a weak D match, TRBD1 (5 bases). V was trimmed by 5 bases and J by 7 bases, leaving 12 bases between them. This CDR3 contains 13 residues. Germline V gene data show CDR1 as LGHNA and CDR2 as YNFKEQ. CDR3 in amino acids: CASSSGGPQPQHF. For the CDR3, the DNA is TGTGCCAGCAGCTCCGGGGGTCCCCAGCCCCAGCATTTT.

V gene TRBV5-1 combines with J gene TRBJ1-1; the match to TRBD1 covers 9 bases. The CDR3 spans 13 residues. Unmatched junction bases numbered 2, after V lost 4 bases and J lost 4 bases. Per the germline V gene, CDR1 is SGHRS and CDR2 is YFSETQ. The DNA for the CDR3 is TGCGCCAGCAGCCAGGGACAGGGCACTGAAGCTTTCTTT. As protein: CASSQGQGTEAFF.

At least ten counts were recorded for this clonotype. The CDR3 coding sequence is TGTGCCAGCAGCCAGGGGGCGGTTAACTATGGCTACACCTTC. This encodes CASSQGAVNYGYTF. The gene calls are TRBV14 and TRBJ1-2; perhaps TRBD1 as D (6 bases). The V end was cut by 3 bases, the J end by 1 base, with 9 bases between. Germline V gives CDR1 SGHDN, CDR2 FVKESK. The CDR3 is 14 residues long.

With regard to this clonotype: This may stem from a read error, because a much larger clone lies one nucleotide away. V gene TRBV3-1 combines with J gene TRBJ2-1; D is possibly TRBD2 (6 bases). From germline, CDR1 is LGHDT and CDR2 YNNKEL (reference sequence). The CDR3 totals 14 residues. The CDR3 is CAGSPVRDRDEQFF. The CDR3 nucleotides read TGTGCCGGCAGCCCGGTGCGGGATAGGGATGAGCAGTTCTTC.

This clonotype was observed at least ten times. The chain joins TRBV27 to TRBJ2-7; possible D gene TRBD2, 6 bases. This CDR3 is 15 amino acids long. Trimming removed 5 bases at V and 3 bases at J, with 17 bases between. CDR1 MNHEY and CDR2 SMNVEV come from the germline V gene (reference sequence). DNA of the CDR3: TGTGCCAGCAGTACCGCAGGAGGGGCCTACTACGAGCAGTACTTC. Encoded protein: CASSTAGGAYYEQYF.

The table lists this clonotype with a few counts. The V and J genes are TRBV6-5 and TRBJ1-2; D may be TRBD1 (6 bases). CDR1 and CDR2 from the germline V gene are MNHEY and SVGAGI. V was cut by 6 bases and J by 8 bases, with 22 bases left in between. The CDR3 is made up of 15 amino acids. DNA of the CDR3: TGTGCCAGCAGGCAGAACAGGGAAGTTATGCGGGGCTACACCTTC. Protein: CASRQNREVMRGYTF.

The chain links TRBV3-1 to TRBJ2-3; 8 bases map to TRBD2. Germline CDR1 and CDR2: LGHDT and YNNKEL (reference sequence). Trimming removed 4 bases from V and 6 bases from J; junction bases left unmatched: 9. The CDR3 is 15 residues long. This CDR3 is CASSPSRGGGDTQYF. CDR3 nucleotides: TGTGCCAGCAGCCCGAGCCGGGGGGGAGGGGATACGCAGTATTTT.